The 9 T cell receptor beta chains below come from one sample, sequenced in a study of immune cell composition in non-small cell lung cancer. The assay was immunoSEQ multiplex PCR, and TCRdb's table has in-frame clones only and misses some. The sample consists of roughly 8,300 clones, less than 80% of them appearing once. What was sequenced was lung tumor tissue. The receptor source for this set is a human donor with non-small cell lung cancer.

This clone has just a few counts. CDR3 region: CASSREGRNTGELFF. As DNA, the CDR3 is TGTGCCAGCAGCAGGGAGGGGCGGAACACCGGGGAGCTGTTTTTT. The chain couples TRBV5-4 to TRBJ2-2, with 7 bases that match TRBD2. The trim removed 4 bases at V and 1 base at J, leaving 4 bases unmatched. CDR3 length: 15 amino acids. Looked up from germline, CDR1 is SGHNT and CDR2 is YYREEE (reference sequence).

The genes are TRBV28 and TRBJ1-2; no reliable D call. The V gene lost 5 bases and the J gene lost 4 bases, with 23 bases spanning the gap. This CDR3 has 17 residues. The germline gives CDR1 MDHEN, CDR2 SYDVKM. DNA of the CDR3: TGTGCCAGCAGTATCCCCCTCGGAAGCGGTAGAGGCTATGGCTACACCTTC. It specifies CASSIPLGSGRGYGYTF.

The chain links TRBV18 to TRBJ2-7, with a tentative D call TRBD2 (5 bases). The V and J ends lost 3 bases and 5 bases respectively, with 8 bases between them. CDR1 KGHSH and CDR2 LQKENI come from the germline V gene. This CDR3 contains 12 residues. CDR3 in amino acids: CASSPEGNEQYF. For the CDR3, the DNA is TGTGCCAGCTCACCCGAGGGTAACGAGCAGTACTTC.

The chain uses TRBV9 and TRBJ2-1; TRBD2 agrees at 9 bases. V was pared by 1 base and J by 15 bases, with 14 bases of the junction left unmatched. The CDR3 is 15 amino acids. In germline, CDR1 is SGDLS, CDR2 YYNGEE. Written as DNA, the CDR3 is TGTGCCAGCAGCGTACAAGGAGGAGCGGGAGGCCAGACGTTCTTC. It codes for CASSVQGGAGGQTFF.

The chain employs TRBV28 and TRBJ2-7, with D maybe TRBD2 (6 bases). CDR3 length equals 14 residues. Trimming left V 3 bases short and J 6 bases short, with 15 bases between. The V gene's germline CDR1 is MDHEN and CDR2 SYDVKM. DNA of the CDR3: TGTGCCAGCAGTTTGCGACTAGTAAGGAGCGAGCAGTACTTC. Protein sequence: CASSLRLVRSEQYF.

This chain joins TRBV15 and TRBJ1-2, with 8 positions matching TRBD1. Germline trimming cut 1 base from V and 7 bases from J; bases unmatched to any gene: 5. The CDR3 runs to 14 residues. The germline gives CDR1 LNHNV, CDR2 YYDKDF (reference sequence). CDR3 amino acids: CATSRAQGAGGYTF. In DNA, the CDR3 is TGTGCCACCAGCAGAGCGCAGGGGGCTGGTGGCTACACCTTC.

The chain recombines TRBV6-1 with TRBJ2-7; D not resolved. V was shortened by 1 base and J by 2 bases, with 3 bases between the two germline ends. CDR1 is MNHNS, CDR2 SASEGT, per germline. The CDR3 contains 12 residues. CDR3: CASSEGAYEQYF. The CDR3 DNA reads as TGTGCCAGCAGTGAAGGGGCCTACGAGCAGTACTTC.

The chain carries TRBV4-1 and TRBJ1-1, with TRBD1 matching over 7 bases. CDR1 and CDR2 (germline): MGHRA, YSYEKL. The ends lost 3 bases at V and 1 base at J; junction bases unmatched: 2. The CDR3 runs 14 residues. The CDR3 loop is CASSHGQANTEAFF. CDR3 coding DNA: TGCGCCAGCAGCCACGGACAGGCGAACACTGAAGCTTTCTTT.

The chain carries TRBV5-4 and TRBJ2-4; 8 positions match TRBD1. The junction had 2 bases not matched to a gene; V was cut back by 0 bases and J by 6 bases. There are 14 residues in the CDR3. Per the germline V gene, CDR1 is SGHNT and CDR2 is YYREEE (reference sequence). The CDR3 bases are TGTGCCAGCAGCTTGGGACAGGGGAGAAACATTCAGTACTTC. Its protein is CASSLGQGRNIQYF.